Presented here are 27 T cell receptor beta chains from one specimen sequenced in a study of T cell changes during pregnancy in multiple sclerosis. TCRdb's table, derived via immunoSEQ multiplex PCR, lists solely in-frame clones and lacks some. The table has more than 70,000 clones, more than 85% seen once. Sequenced material: peripheral blood, taken before pregnancy. The receptors derive from a female donor with multiple sclerosis, enrolled in a pregnancy study.

This rearrangement joins TRBV18 to TRBJ2-2, with 7 bases that match TRBD2. Losses at the gene ends were 1 base for V and 2 bases for J; bases not matched to a gene: 7. Germline CDR1 and CDR2: KGHSH and LQKENI. The CDR3 is 17 residues long. The CDR3 protein is CASSPLSGGGNTGELFF. CDR3 in DNA: TGTGCCAGCTCACCACTGAGTGGCGGGGGAAACACCGGGGAGCTGTTTTTT.

This chain links TRBV2 with TRBJ2-1, with D perhaps matching TRBD2 (6 bases). The CDR3 is 16 amino acids. In germline, CDR1 is SNHLY, CDR2 FYNNEI. Trimming removed 7 bases from V and 0 bases from J, with 16 bases in between. Here the CDR3 reads CASMESGSSSYNEQFF. For the CDR3, the DNA is TGTGCCAGCATGGAGAGCGGGTCAAGCTCCTACAATGAGCAGTTCTTC. Full variable domain (outside the CDR3, taken from reference TRBV2 and TRBJ2-1): EPEVTQTPSHQVTQMGQEVILRCVPISNHLYFYWYRQILGQKVEFLVSFYNNEISEKSEIFDDQFSVERPDGSNFTLKIRSTKLEDSAMYFCASMESGSSSYNEQFFGPGTRLTVL.

V gene TRBV2 combines with J gene TRBJ2-1, with D perhaps matching TRBD1 (6 bases). The ends were cut back, 5 bases at V and 2 bases at J, with 13 bases in the middle. The CDR3 runs to 15 residues. From germline, CDR1 is SNHLY and CDR2 FYNNEI. The CDR3 spells CASSSGALPYNEQFF. DNA of the CDR3: TGTGCCAGCAGTTCAGGGGCGCTTCCCTACAATGAGCAGTTCTTC.

The CDR3 DNA is TGTGCCAGCAGCCCTATAATCGCGGGAGTTAATGAGCAGTTCTTC. Encoded protein: CASSPIIAGVNEQFF. This sequence joins TRBV9 and TRBJ2-1; TRBD2 aligns across 7 bases. The CDR3 contains 15 residues. V gave up 4 bases and J gave up 7 bases; unmatched junction bases: 11. Germline V gene data show CDR1 as SGDLS and CDR2 as YYNGEE. Using reference TRBV9 and TRBJ2-1 for the parts outside the CDR3, the full variable domain is DSGVTQTPKHLITATGQRVTLRCSPRSGDLSVYWYQQSLDQGLQFLIQYYNGEERAKGNILERFSAQQFPDLHSELNLSSLELGDSALYFCASSPIIAGVNEQFFGPGTRLTVL.

The rearrangement links TRBV14 to TRBJ1-6, with a tentative D call TRBD1 (5 bases). With 4 bases removed from V and 6 bases from J, the gap between germline ends came to 13 bases. Per germline, CDR1 SGHDN and CDR2 FVKESK. There are 15 residues in the CDR3. The CDR3 is CASSPMGGSNSPLHF. CDR3 coding DNA: TGTGCCAGCAGCCCCATGGGGGGGAGTAATTCACCCCTCCACTTT.

The rearrangement joins TRBV5-4 to TRBJ2-7, with TRBD1 identical over 7 bases. The germline V gene has CDR1 SGHNT and CDR2 YYREEE (reference sequence). The V and J ends lost 3 bases and 5 bases, in that order; junction bases with no gene match: 11. There are 15 residues in the CDR3. CDR3 residues: CASSWPGQAFDEQYF. The CDR3, as DNA: TGTGCCAGCAGCTGGCCCGGACAGGCCTTTGACGAGCAGTACTTC.

The chain is built from TRBV5-1 and TRBJ2-7, with D maybe TRBD2 (6 bases). Looked up from germline, CDR1 is SGHRS and CDR2 is YFSETQ. This CDR3 is built from 13 residues. Trimming removed 4 bases from V and 6 bases from J, with 14 bases in between. The CDR3: CASSLGGMVEQYF. The CDR3 DNA reads TGCGCCAGCAGCCTCGGAGGGATGGTCGAGCAGTACTTC. The full variable domain, with the rest looked up from reference TRBV5-1 and TRBJ2-7, is KAGVTQTPRYLIKTRGQQVTLSCSPISGHRSVSWYQQTPGQGLQFLFEYFSETQRNKGNFPGRFSGRQFSNSRSEMNVSTLELGDSALYLCASSLGGMVEQYFGPGTRLTVT.

The chain joins TRBV10-3 to TRBJ1-2; D perhaps matches TRBD1 (6 bases). V was trimmed by 2 bases and J by 6 bases, leaving 13 bases between them. Germline CDR1 is ENHRY and CDR2 is SYGVKD. This CDR3 region has 14 residues. The CDR3 DNA reads as TGTGCCATCAGTGAGCGCACAGGGTACAATGGCTACACCTTC. Its protein product is CAISERTGYNGYTF.

The chain carries TRBV11-2 and TRBJ1-2, with D possibly matching TRBD1 (5 bases). This CDR3 has 17 amino acids. Trimming pared 5 bases from V and 8 bases from J, leaving 27 bases between. Germline assignment: CDR1 SGHAT and CDR2 FQNNGV. This CDR3 reads CASSPPGRRARRTGYTF. The CDR3 DNA follows: TGTGCCAGCAGCCCCCCAGGGCGCCGGGCGAGGCGAACCGGCTACACCTTC.

The V gene is TRBV7-3, the J gene TRBJ2-7; the D gene is possibly TRBD2 (7 bases). CDR1 SGHTA and CDR2 FQGTGA come from the germline V gene. This CDR3 comprises 15 residues. Trimming left V 1 base short and J 2 bases short, with 12 bases between. This CDR3 is CASSLSSGGAYEQYF. The CDR3 nucleotides read TGTGCCAGCAGCTTAAGCTCGGGGGGCGCCTACGAGCAGTACTTC. Supplemented by reference TRBV7-3 and TRBJ2-7, the full variable domain reads GAGVSQTPSNKVTEKGKYVELRCDPISGHTALYWYRQSLGQGPEFLIYFQGTGAADDSGLPNDRFFAVRPEGSVSTLKIQRTERGDSAVYLCASSLSSGGAYEQYFGPGTRLTVT.

This chain connects TRBV5-1 to TRBJ1-1, with D possibly being TRBD1 (6 bases). From germline, CDR1 is SGHRS and CDR2 YFSETQ. Trimming removed 0 bases at V and 1 base at J, with 10 bases between. The length of the CDR3 is 15 residues. The CDR3 region has the DNA TGCGCCAGCAGCTTGGGAGAAGGGGGGAACACTGAAGCTTTCTTT. Residues: CASSLGEGGNTEAFF.

This chain links TRBV5-1 with TRBJ2-7; 7 nucleotides match TRBD1. The CDR3 is 13 amino acids. Germline trimming cut 3 bases from V and 5 bases from J; bases unmatched to any gene: 5. Germline V gene lookup returns CDR1 SGHRS and CDR2 YFSETQ. The CDR3 region has the DNA TGCGCCAGCAGCTCTACAGGGGAAAACGAGCAGTACTTC. This sequence encodes CASSSTGENEQYF.

The J gene is TRBJ1-5, the V gene TRBV5-8; 8 bases fit TRBD1. Germline assignment: CDR1 SGHTS and CDR2 YDEGEE. The V and J ends lost 4 bases and 6 bases, in that order; junction bases with no gene match: 6. This CDR3 is built from 14 residues. In DNA, the CDR3 is TGTGCCAGCAGCCCGAGGACAGGGAGTCAGCCCCAGCATTTT. It specifies CASSPRTGSQPQHF. Full variable domain (outside the CDR3, taken from reference TRBV5-8 and TRBJ1-5): EAGVTQSPTHLIKTRGQQATLRCSPISGHTSVYWYQQALGLGLQFLLWYDEGEERNRGNFPPRFSGRQFPNYSSELNVNALELEDSALYLCASSPRTGSQPQHFGDGTRLSIL.

The chain is built from TRBV5-1 and TRBJ2-1; the D is unclear. V lost 1 base and J lost 0, with 8 bases in between. This CDR3 has 15 residues. Germline CDR1 is SGHRS and CDR2 is YFSETQ. This chain's CDR3 is CASSLTASSYNEQFF. The CDR3 region has the DNA TGCGCCAGCAGCTTGACAGCCAGCTCCTACAATGAGCAGTTCTTC.

The rearrangement links TRBV7-3 to TRBJ2-5, with 9 bases lining up with TRBD2. This CDR3 region has 15 residues. Germline values: CDR1 SGHTA, CDR2 FQGTGA. V was clipped by 5 bases and J by 4 bases; unmatched bases: 8. The CDR3 sequence: CASSPLAGEVETQYF. The CDR3 DNA is TGTGCCAGCAGCCCGTTAGCGGGAGAGGTAGAGACCCAGTACTTC.

The chain joins TRBV9 to TRBJ2-1; TRBD1 matches 9 bases. With V trimmed by 2 bases and J by 6 bases, 15 bases remained unmatched. CDR1 is SGDLS, CDR2 YYNGEE, per germline. The CDR3 is made up of 18 amino acids. The CDR3 spells CASSVSTADRGSSNEQFF. The CDR3 DNA reads TGTGCCAGCAGCGTTTCTACCGCTGACAGGGGGTCCAGCAATGAGCAGTTCTTC.

This chain connects TRBV11-2 to TRBJ2-7; 8 bases are a match to TRBD1. The germline gives CDR1 SGHAT, CDR2 FQNNGV. The CDR3 has 15 residues. V shed 2 bases, J shed 3 bases, and the junction held 6 bases outside the gene matches. The CDR3 nucleotides are TGTGCCAGCAGCTTAATACGGACAGGGCTCTACGAGCAGTACTTC. Translation: CASSLIRTGLYEQYF. Variable domain in full (rest from reference TRBV11-2 and TRBJ2-7): EAGVAQSPRYKIIEKRQSVAFWCNPISGHATLYWYQQILGQGPKLLIQFQNNGVVDDSQLPKDRFSAERLKGVDSTLKIQPAKLEDSAVYLCASSLIRTGLYEQYFGPGTRLTVT.

The CDR3 nucleotides are TGCGCCAGCAGCCCGCTAGCGGGCACAGATACGCAGTATTTT. Amino acid sequence: CASSPLAGTDTQYF. The chain is built from TRBV5-1 and TRBJ2-3; 7 bases agree with TRBD2. Germline CDR1 is SGHRS and CDR2 is YFSETQ. CDR3 length: 14 residues. With 4 bases clipped from V and 1 base from J, the junction kept 3 bases outside the gene matches.

V gene TRBV20-1 combines with J gene TRBJ1-2; 7 nucleotides line up with TRBD1. Germline V lookup: CDR1 DFQATT, CDR2 SNEGSKA (reference sequence). CDR3 size: 10 residues. The V segment lost 5 bases and the J segment 11 bases; nucleotides outside the gene matches: 5. The DNA of the CDR3 is TGCAGTGCTGGGACAGCCGAGTACACCTTC. It encodes CSAGTAEYTF.

The chain combines TRBV6-5 with TRBJ1-1; TRBD1 agrees at 7 bases. With 6 bases clipped from V and 4 bases from J, the junction kept 8 bases outside the gene matches. The CDR3 extends over 14 amino acids. Looked up from germline, CDR1 is MNHEY and CDR2 is SVGAGI. The CDR3 is CASSLGGRGTEAFF. CDR3 DNA: TGTGCCAGCAGCCTAGGGGGCAGGGGCACTGAAGCTTTCTTT.

CDR3 in DNA: TGCGCCAGCAGGGCGGGCCAGACTAGCAGATCAGAGCAGTTCTTC. It translates to CASRAGQTSRSEQFF. J is TRBJ2-1 and V is TRBV5-1; 7 nucleotides agree with TRBD2. This CDR3 contains 15 residues. J lost 10 bases, V lost 5 bases, and 15 bases had no gene match. Germline V CDR1 and CDR2: SGHRS, YFSETQ.

The chain employs TRBV9 and TRBJ1-6; D not certain. CDR1 and CDR2 from the germline V gene are SGDLS and YYNGEE. The length of the CDR3 is 15 residues. The ends were cut back, 0 bases at V and 6 bases at J, with 10 bases in the middle. The CDR3 nucleotides read TGTGCCAGCAGCGTAGATGTAGATGGTAATTCACCCCTCCACTTT. Translating it yields CASSVDVDGNSPLHF.

The chain has TRBV10-3 and TRBJ1-6; TRBD1 matches at 10 bases. The CDR3 covers 18 residues. J gave up 6 bases and V 4 bases, and 12 bases lay outside the gene matches. Germline V gene lookup returns CDR1 ENHRY and CDR2 SYGVKD. CDR3 amino acids: CAISGDRGSPLGNSPLHF. The CDR3 bases are TGTGCCATCAGTGGGGACAGGGGATCCCCTTTAGGTAATTCACCCCTCCACTTT.

The chain is built from TRBV5-1 and TRBJ1-2, with 8 bases fitting TRBD1. Germline values: CDR1 SGHRS, CDR2 YFSETQ. The CDR3 consists of 14 residues. Germline trimming cut 0 bases from V and 8 bases from J; bases unmatched to any gene: 6. The CDR3 region is CASSLDQGAYGYTF. DNA for the CDR3: TGCGCCAGCAGCTTGGATCAGGGGGCATACGGCTACACCTTC.

For the CDR3, the DNA is TGTGCCAGCAGCCCTGGGGACAAAAGCTACAATGAGCAGTTCTTC. Protein sequence: CASSPGDKSYNEQFF. The J gene is TRBJ2-1, the V gene TRBV11-3; D may be TRBD1 (6 bases). V was pared by 5 bases and J by 3 bases, with 14 bases between. CDR3 size: 15 residues. Per germline, CDR1 SGHNT and CDR2 YENEEA. Based on the CDR3 plus reference TRBV11-3 and TRBJ2-1, the full variable domain is EAGVVQSPRYKIIEKKQPVAFWCNPISGHNTLYWYLQNLGQGPELLIRYENEEAVDDSQLPKDRFSAERLKGVDSTLKIQPAELGDSAVYLCASSPGDKSYNEQFFGPGTRLTVL.

A single count supports this clone. The V call is TRBV7-2, the J call TRBJ1-3, with 7 bases aligning to TRBD1. Trimming removed 5 bases from V and 4 bases from J; junction bases left unmatched: 5. The CDR3 has 14 amino acids. Germline V gives CDR1 SGHTA, CDR2 FQGNSA. This CDR3 reads CASSRQGRGNTIYF. CDR3 coding DNA: TGTGCCAGCAGCAGACAGGGAAGGGGAAACACCATATATTTT.

The gene calls are TRBV27 and TRBJ2-1; the match to TRBD2 covers 8 bases. Trimming cost V 3 bases and J 0 bases; bases outside gene matches: 1. The CDR3 has 15 amino acids. Per the germline V gene, CDR1 is MNHEY and CDR2 is SMNVEV (reference sequence). The CDR3 spells CASSFGTSSYNEQFF. In DNA, the CDR3 is TGTGCCAGCAGTTTTGGGACTAGCTCCTACAATGAGCAGTTCTTC.